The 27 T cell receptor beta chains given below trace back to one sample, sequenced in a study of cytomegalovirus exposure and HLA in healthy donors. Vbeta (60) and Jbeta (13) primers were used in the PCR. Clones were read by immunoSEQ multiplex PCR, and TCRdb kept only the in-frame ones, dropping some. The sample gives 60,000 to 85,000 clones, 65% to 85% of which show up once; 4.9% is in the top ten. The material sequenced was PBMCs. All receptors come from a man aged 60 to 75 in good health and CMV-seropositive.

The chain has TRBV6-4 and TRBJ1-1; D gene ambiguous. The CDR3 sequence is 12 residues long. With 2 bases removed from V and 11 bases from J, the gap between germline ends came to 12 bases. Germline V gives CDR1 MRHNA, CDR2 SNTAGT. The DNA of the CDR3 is TGTGCCAGCAGTGACGAGTGGGCGGGGGCTTTCTTT. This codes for CASSDEWAGAFF.

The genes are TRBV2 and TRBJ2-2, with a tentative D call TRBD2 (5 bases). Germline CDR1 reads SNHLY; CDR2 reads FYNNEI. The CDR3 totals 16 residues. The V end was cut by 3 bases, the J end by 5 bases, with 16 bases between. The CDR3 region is CASSEGMAGGTGELFF. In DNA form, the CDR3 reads TGTGCCAGCAGTGAGGGGATGGCAGGAGGAACCGGGGAGCTGTTTTTT.

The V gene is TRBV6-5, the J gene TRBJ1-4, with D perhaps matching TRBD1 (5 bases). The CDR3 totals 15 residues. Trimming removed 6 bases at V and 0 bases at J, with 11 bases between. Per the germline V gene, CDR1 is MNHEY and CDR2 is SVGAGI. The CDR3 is CASRPSGATNEKLFF. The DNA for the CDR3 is TGTGCCAGCAGACCATCGGGGGCAACTAATGAAAAACTGTTTTTT.

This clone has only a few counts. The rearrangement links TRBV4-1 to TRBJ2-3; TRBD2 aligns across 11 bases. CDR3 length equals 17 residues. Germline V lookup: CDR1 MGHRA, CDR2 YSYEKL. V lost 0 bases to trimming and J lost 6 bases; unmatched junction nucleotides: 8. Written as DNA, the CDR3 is TGCGCCAGCAGCCAAGAATATAGCGGGGGGGCCCGGGATACGCAGTATTTT. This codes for CASSQEYSGGARDTQYF.

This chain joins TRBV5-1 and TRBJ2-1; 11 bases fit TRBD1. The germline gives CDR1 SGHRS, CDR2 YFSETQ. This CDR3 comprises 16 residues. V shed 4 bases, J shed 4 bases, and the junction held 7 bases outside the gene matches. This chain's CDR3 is CASSRTGGGSYNEQFF. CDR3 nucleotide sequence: TGCGCCAGCAGCCGGACAGGGGGCGGTTCGTACAATGAGCAGTTCTTC.

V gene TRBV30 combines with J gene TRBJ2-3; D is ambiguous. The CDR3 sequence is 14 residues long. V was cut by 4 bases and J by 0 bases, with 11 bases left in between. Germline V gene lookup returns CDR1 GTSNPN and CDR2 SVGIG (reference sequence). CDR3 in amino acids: CAWTGPWSTDTQYF. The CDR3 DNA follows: TGTGCCTGGACTGGGCCCTGGAGCACAGATACGCAGTATTTT.

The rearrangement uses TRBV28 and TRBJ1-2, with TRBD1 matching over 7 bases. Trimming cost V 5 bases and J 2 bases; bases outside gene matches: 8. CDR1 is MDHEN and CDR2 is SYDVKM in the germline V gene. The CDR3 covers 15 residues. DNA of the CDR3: TGTGCCAGCAGTATCCCGGACAGGTACAACTATGGCTACACCTTC. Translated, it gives CASSIPDRYNYGYTF.

CDR3 sequence: CASRTGSNEKLFF. The CDR3 DNA reads as TGTGCCAGCAGGACAGGGTCTAATGAAAAACTGTTTTTT. The V gene is TRBV28, the J gene TRBJ1-4; 7 bases line up with TRBD1. The CDR3 has 13 amino acids. J lost 3 bases, V lost 6 bases, and 1 base had no gene match. Germline V lookup: CDR1 MDHEN, CDR2 SYDVKM. Drawing the rest from reference TRBV28 and TRBJ1-4, the complete variable domain is DVKVTQSSRYLVKRTGEKVFLECVQDMDHENMFWYRQDPGLGLRLIYFSYDVKMKEKGDIPEGYSVSREKKERFSLILESASTNQTSMYLCASRTGSNEKLFFGSGTQLSVL.

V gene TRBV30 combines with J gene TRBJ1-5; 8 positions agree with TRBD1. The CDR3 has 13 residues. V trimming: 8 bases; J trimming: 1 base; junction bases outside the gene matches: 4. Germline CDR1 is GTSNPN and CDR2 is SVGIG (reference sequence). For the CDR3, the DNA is TGTGCCGCGACAGGGGTGAGCAATCAGCCCCAGCATTTT. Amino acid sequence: CAATGVSNQPQHF.

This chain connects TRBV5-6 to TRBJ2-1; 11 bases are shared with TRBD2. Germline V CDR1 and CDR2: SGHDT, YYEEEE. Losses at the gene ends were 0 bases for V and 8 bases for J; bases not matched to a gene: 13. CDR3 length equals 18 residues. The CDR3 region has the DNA TGTGCCAGCAGCTTGGTTTCCCCACTAGCGGGAGCGTTCGATGAGCAGTTCTTC. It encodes CASSLVSPLAGAFDEQFF.

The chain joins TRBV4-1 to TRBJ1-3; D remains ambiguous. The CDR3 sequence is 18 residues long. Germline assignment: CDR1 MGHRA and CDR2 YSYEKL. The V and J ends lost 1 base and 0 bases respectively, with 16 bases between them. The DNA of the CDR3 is TGCGCCAGCAGCCAAGGTCCCCCAGGCTCGAGCTCTGGAAACACCATATATTTT. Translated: CASSQGPPGSSSGNTIYF.

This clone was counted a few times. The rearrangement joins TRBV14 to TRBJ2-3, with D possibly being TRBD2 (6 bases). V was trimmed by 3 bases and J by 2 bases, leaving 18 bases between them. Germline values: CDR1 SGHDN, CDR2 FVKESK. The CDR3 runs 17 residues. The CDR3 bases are TGTGCCAGCAGCCAGATCGGCTGGAGGGCCTTCACAGATACGCAGTATTTT. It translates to CASSQIGWRAFTDTQYF.

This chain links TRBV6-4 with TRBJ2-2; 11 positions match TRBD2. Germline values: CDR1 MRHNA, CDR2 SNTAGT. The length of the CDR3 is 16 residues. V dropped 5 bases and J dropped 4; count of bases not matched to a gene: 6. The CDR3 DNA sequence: TGTGCCAGCAGTAGCGCCGGACTAGCGGGCACCGGGGAGCTGTTTTTT. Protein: CASSSAGLAGTGELFF.

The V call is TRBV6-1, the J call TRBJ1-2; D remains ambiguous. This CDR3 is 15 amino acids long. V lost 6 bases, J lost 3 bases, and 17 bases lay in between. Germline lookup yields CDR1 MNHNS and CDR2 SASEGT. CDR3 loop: CASSPLGTKDYGYTF. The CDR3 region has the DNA TGTGCCAGCAGCCCTTTGGGCACGAAGGACTATGGCTACACCTTC.

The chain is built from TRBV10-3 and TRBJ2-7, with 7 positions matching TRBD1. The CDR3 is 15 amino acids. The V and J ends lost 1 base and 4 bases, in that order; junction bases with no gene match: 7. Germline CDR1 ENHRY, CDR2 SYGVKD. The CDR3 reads CAISELAGDRYEQYF. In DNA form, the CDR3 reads TGTGCCATCAGTGAGTTGGCAGGGGACAGATACGAGCAGTACTTC.

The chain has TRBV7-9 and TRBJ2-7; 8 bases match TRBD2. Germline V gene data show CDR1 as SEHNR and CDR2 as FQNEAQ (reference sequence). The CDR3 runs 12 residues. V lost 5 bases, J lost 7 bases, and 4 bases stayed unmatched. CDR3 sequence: CASSRLAREQYF. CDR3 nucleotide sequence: TGTGCCAGCAGCCGACTAGCGCGGGAGCAGTACTTC.

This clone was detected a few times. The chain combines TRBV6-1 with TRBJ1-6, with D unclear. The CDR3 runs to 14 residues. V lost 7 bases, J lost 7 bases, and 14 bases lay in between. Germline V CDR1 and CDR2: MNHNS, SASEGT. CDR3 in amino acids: CASIRDNPNSPLHF. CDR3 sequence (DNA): TGTGCCAGCATCCGAGACAATCCGAATTCACCCCTCCACTTT.

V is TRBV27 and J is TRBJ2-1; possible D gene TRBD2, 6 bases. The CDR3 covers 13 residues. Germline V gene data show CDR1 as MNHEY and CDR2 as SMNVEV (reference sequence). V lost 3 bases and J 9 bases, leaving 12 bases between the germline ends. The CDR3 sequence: CASSLVAAGEQFF. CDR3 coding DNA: TGTGCCAGCAGTTTGGTAGCGGCCGGTGAGCAGTTCTTC.

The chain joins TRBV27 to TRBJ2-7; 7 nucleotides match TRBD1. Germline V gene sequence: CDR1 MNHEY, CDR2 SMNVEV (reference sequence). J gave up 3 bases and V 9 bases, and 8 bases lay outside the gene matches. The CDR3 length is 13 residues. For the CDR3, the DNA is TGTGCCAGTGCAAGGGACAGAGACTACGAGCAGTACTTC. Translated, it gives CASARDRDYEQYF.

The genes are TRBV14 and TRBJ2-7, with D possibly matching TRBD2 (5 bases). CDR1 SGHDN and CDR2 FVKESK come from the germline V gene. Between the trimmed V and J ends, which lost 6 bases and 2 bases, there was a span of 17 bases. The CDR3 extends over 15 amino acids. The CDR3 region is CASSPLRSGTYEQYF. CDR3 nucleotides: TGTGCCAGCAGTCCTTTAAGGAGCGGTACCTACGAGCAGTACTTC.

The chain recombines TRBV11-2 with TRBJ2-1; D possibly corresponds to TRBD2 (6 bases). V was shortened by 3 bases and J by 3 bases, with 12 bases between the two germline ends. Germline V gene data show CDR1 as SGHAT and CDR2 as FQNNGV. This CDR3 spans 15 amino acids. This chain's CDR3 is CASSLGGGNYNEQFF. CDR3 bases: TGTGCCAGCAGCTTGGGGGGAGGAAACTACAATGAGCAGTTCTTC.

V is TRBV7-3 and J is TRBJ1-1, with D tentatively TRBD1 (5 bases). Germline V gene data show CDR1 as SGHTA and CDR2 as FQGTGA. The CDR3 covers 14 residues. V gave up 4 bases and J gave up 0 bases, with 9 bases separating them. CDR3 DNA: TGTGCCAGCAGCTCGGGACTGATGAACACTGAAGCTTTCTTT. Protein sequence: CASSSGLMNTEAFF.

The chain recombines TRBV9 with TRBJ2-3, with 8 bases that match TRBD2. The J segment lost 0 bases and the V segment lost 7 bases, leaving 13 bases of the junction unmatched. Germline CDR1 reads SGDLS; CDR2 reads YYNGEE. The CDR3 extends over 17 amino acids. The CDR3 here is CASGGRRAGVSTDTQYF. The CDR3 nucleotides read TGTGCCAGCGGAGGGAGAAGAGCGGGAGTTAGCACAGATACGCAGTATTTT.

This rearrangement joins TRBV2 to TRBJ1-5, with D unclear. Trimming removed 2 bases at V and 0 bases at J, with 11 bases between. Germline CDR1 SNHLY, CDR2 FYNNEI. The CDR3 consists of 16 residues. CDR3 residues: CASSEWSYYSNQPQHF. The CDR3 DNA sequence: TGTGCCAGCAGTGAATGGAGTTACTATAGCAATCAGCCCCAGCATTTT.

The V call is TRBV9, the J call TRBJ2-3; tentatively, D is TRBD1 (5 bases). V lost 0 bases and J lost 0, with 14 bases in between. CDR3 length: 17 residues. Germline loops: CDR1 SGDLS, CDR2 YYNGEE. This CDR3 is CASSVAGATPSTDTQYF. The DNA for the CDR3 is TGTGCCAGCAGCGTAGCTGGGGCAACTCCGAGCACAGATACGCAGTATTTT.

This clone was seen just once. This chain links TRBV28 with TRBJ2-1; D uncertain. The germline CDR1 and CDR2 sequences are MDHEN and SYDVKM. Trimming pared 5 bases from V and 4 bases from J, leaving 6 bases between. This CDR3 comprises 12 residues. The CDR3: CASSAAYNEQFF. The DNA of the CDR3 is TGTGCCAGCAGTGCGGCTTACAATGAGCAGTTCTTC.

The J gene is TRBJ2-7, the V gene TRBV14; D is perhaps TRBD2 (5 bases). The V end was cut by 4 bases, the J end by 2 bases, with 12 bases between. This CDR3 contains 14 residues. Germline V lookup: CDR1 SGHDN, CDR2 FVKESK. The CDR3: CASSPEGGAYEQYF. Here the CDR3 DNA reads TGTGCCAGCAGCCCCGAGGGTGGGGCCTACGAGCAGTACTTC.